This TCR beta chain was captured by sequencing in a study of T cells expressing NK-cell markers. TCRdb re-called the 5' RACE reads; one entry per CDR3 protein, DNA not given. The sample's table shows around 550,000 distinct CDR3 sequences. Germline CDR1 is DFQATT and CDR2 is SNEGSKA (reference sequence). CDR3 length: 18 residues. The chain couples TRBV20-1 to TRBJ2-7; TCRdb reports TRBD2, a call that lacks DNA to check it against. Material: blood T cells: a sorted CD56 or NKG2C T cell subset, CD4+ or CD8+ T cells, or bulk PBMC T cells (not recorded which). This clonotype was sampled from a man aged 18-30 years in good health. The CDR3 protein is CSARDLLRVGKVNYEQYF.